Described below is a single T cell receptor beta chain sequence and its context. Sequence at one end of the junction differs from germline and may be a read error. This CDR3 is 13 amino acids long. Germline loops: CDR1 MDHEN, CDR2 SYDVKM. Per the study methods: Cell counts per sample came from amplifying reference gene primers. Clones were sequenced by immunoSEQ multiplex PCR, and TCRdb holds only the in-frame ones, with some missing. The V and J calls and clone size are taken from that table; D and trimming were inferred from the DNA. The sample has about 70,000 clones, about 85% seen once. The sample is drawn from a study of blood T cell repertoires in COVID-19. Turning to the study itself: Acute and convalescent COVID-19 samples came from the United States, Italy and Spain. T cells, B-cell-depleted T cells, or PBMCs provided the cDNA or gDNA that served as material.

Source material: peripheral blood. This sequence was found in a man aged 65 to 85 with active COVID-19. The chain joins TRBV28 to TRBJ1-4, with D possibly matching TRBD1 (6 bases). Here the CDR3 reads CASRGGAPLPHIF. In nucleotides, the CDR3 is TGTGCCAGCAGGGGGGGGGCACCGTTGCCCCATATTTTT.